The T cell receptor (beta chain) under discussion was sequenced for a study of chemoradiotherapy in HPV16-positive cancers (dated by TCRdb to the early 2020s). At the level of the whole study: Candidate HPV-specific T-cell clones and common TCR motifs were defined by functional T-cell assays performed on cells from a couple of HPV16-positive patients. Whether T-cell immunity against the HPV oncoproteins E6 and E7 changes during chemoradiotherapy and whether survival is affected by this immunity were examined in the study. Next, the candidate HPV-specific TCRs and motifs were followed in TCR repertoires from roughly 90 patients with HPV-related cancers. Paper-wide results and their limitations: In HPV16-positive patients, expansion of HPV-responsive T cells during chemoradiotherapy was associated with improved recurrence-free survival. Expansion of candidate HPV-specific clones and E7-related TCR motifs was observed in the tumor microenvironment during treatment, whereas no such expansion was observed for non-HPV-specific T cells. The functional definition of HPV-specific T cells came from only two HPV16-positive patients, and the survival association was reported for HPV16-positive patients.

The library was prepared using the immunoSEQ multiplex PCR assay. In its TCRdb copy, this immuneACCESS table keeps in-frame sequences only and misses some clones. Where compared with another copy, unresolved V genes explain less than half of these, and the others have no known cause. Present in this sample are about 3,600 clones, about 93% of which were seen just once. Of the sample, roughly 2% falls within the top ten clones. The V end loses 2 bases and the J end loses 0 bases, and a stretch of 11 bases separates them. Spanning cysteine to phenylalanine, the CDR3 consists of 16 amino acids. The only DNA kept is the CDR3, 48 bases in frame from the first base. Taken from the germline V gene, the CDR1 and CDR2 loops are SGHAT and FQNNGV. Note on this clone: The target of this receptor is not known. No base quality values were provided; no much bigger clone lies one nucleotide off.

Because repertoires were sampled repeatedly during chemoradiotherapy, clonal expansion in the tumor microenvironment could be followed. The clonotype was recovered from a human donor with HPV-associated anogenital cancer. The specimen was collected from a patient who underwent chemoradiotherapy. The chain employs TRBV11-2 and TRBJ2-1, with no confidently assigned D gene. The nucleotide sequence is given as TGTGCCAGCAGCTTACTCTCCCGGGCCTCCTACAATGAGCAGTTCTTC. This gives the protein CASSLLSRASYNEQFF. With the rest looked up from the reference TRBV11-2 and TRBJ2-1 genes rather than sequenced, the full variable domain is EAGVAQSPRYKIIEKRQSVAFWCNPISGHATLYWYQQILGQGPKLLIQFQNNGVVDDSQLPKDRFSAERLKGVDSTLKIQPAKLEDSAVYLCASSLLSRASYNEQFFGPGTRLTVL.